The 8 T cell receptor beta chains listed next were all sequenced from one sample in a study of blood T cell repertoires in COVID-19. Libraries were prepared by immunoSEQ multiplex PCR; TCRdb keeps only in-frame clonotypes and omits some of them. The sample consists of 150,000 to 200,000 clones, roughly four fifths of them appearing once. Sequencing was carried out using peripheral blood. The receptors were sampled from a man aged 50 to 59 who had recovered from COVID-19.

The sample holds a few counts of this clone. The chain recombines TRBV2 with TRBJ2-1, with D possibly being TRBD1 (5 bases). The CDR3 spans 12 residues. V was shortened by 8 bases and J by 9 bases, with 14 bases between the two germline ends. The germline CDR1 and CDR2 sequences are SNHLY and FYNNEI. The CDR3 nucleotides read TGTGCCAGCCAGTCTCAGGGTGCTGAGCAGTTCTTC. Its translation is CASQSQGAEQFF.

This sequence joins TRBV7-2 and TRBJ1-2; a weak D match, TRBD1 (6 bases). Germline-derived CDR1 and CDR2 are SGHTA and FQGNSA. Deletions cut 6 bases from V and 4 bases from J, with 18 bases between. CDR3 length: 15 amino acids. CDR3 nucleotides: TGTGCCAGCAGTACGCAAGGGGGTTTCGCCTATGGCTACACCTTC. It is translated as CASSTQGGFAYGYTF. The whole variable domain, remainder taken from reference TRBV7-2 and TRBJ1-2, is GAGVSQSPSNKVTEKGKDVELRCDPISGHTALYWYRQSLGQGLEFLIYFQGNSAPDKSGLPSDRFSAERTGGSVSTLTIQRTQQEDSAVYLCASSTQGGFAYGYTFGSGTRLTVV.

V is TRBV25-1 and J is TRBJ2-7, with 11 bases identical to TRBD1. After removal of 6 bases from V and 0 bases from J, the junction contained 1 base not matched to a gene. The CDR3 spans 14 residues. Looked up from germline, CDR1 is MGHDK and CDR2 is SYGVNS. In DNA, the CDR3 is TGTGCCAGCAGGGGGACAGGGGGCTCCTACGAGCAGTACTTC. It specifies CASRGTGGSYEQYF.

The chain uses TRBV7-2 and TRBJ2-1; 9 bases match TRBD2. This CDR3 contains 16 residues. The V segment lost 2 bases and the J segment 8 bases; nucleotides outside the gene matches: 10. CDR1 is SGHTA and CDR2 is FQGNSA in the germline V gene. The CDR3 DNA reads TGTGCCAGCAGCTTAAGAGCGGGAGGCGGGAGGGATGAGCAGTTCTTC. Its protein product is CASSLRAGGGRDEQFF.

This rearrangement joins TRBV11-2 to TRBJ2-1; 7 bases are a match to TRBD2. Germline trimming cut 3 bases from V and 3 bases from J; bases unmatched to any gene: 5. Looked up from germline, CDR1 is SGHAT and CDR2 is FQNNGV. The CDR3 has 15 amino acids. The CDR3 DNA follows: TGTGCCAGCAGCTTGTCAGCGGGAAGCTACAATGAGCAGTTCTTC. Amino acids: CASSLSAGSYNEQFF.

V usage is TRBV12-3 or TRBV12-4 and J usage is TRBJ2-7; the D gene is possibly TRBD1 (5 bases). This CDR3 comprises 11 residues. V was cut by 4 bases and J by 4 bases, with 5 bases left in between. As DNA, the CDR3 is TGTGCCAGCAGTTCAGGGTACGAGCAGTACTTC. Translating gives CASSSGYEQYF.

The chain links TRBV7-2 to TRBJ1-2; D might be TRBD1 (5 bases). V lost 7 bases and J 2 bases, leaving 14 bases between the germline ends. Germline V lookup: CDR1 SGHTA, CDR2 FQGNSA. CDR3 length: 14 amino acids. In DNA, the CDR3 is TGTGCCAGCATCCAGCAGGCAGGGAACTATGGCTACACCTTC. This encodes CASIQQAGNYGYTF.

The gene calls are TRBV11-1 and TRBJ2-1, with TRBD2 matching 9 bases. Germline V gene sequence: CDR1 SGHAT, CDR2 FQDESV (reference sequence). There are 16 residues in the CDR3. Trimming removed 2 bases from V and 7 bases from J; junction bases left unmatched: 9. The CDR3: CASSLLFAGGLNEQFF. As DNA, the CDR3 is TGTGCCAGCAGCTTACTGTTTGCGGGAGGGCTTAATGAGCAGTTCTTC.